This is a list of T cell receptor beta chains from one sample in a study of cytomegalovirus exposure and HLA in healthy donors. Profiled with immunoSEQ multiplex PCR; TCRdb holds only in-frame clones, not every one. The sample lists about 140,000 clones; around 80% were seen once. The sequenced material came from PBMCs. The receptors derive from a middle-aged man in good health and CMV-seronegative. Both conserved end residues are part of each CDR3. Each record gives: CDR3 DNA, CDR3 protein, D gene, V gene, J gene, clone size. The D gene is left open where the match is weak. Rows give clone size only sometimes, using once, few, many, or a class for an expanded clone.

CDR3 DNA: TGTGCCAGCAGTTTGGGGTCGGCAGGGTCCTACGAGCAGTACTTC; CDR3 protein: CASSLGSAGSYEQYF; D gene: .; V gene: TRBV28; J gene: TRBJ2-7; clone size: few
CDR3 DNA: TGTGCCAGCAGTTACAGTGCGGGGGGGAGCACAGATACGCAGTATTTT; CDR3 protein: CASSYSAGGSTDTQYF; D gene: TRBD2; V gene: TRBV6-5; J gene: TRBJ2-3; clone size: .
CDR3 DNA: TGTGCCAGCCGCGATCGGACAGGGGACAATGAGCAGTTCTTC; CDR3 protein: CASRDRTGDNEQFF; D gene: TRBD1; V gene: TRBV11-3; J gene: TRBJ2-1; clone size: .
CDR3 DNA: TGTGCCAGCAGCTTAGCGACCCTAGGGACAGGGAGAACCCGATTT; CDR3 protein: CASSLATLGTGRTRF; D gene: TRBD1; V gene: TRBV7-9; J gene: TRBJ2-3; clone size: .
CDR3 DNA: TGTGCCAGCAGCTCCGGACAGGGGGGCCTGGGGAACTACGAGCAGTACTTC; CDR3 protein: CASSSGQGGLGNYEQYF; D gene: TRBD1; V gene: TRBV7-2; J gene: TRBJ2-7; clone size: .
CDR3 DNA: TGTGCCAGCAGCGTCTGGGAGCGGAAGTTCTACGAGCAGTACTTC; CDR3 protein: CASSVWERKFYEQYF; D gene: .; V gene: TRBV5-4; J gene: TRBJ2-7; clone size: .
CDR3 DNA: TGTGCCAGCAGGGCCGGGACTCAAAACCACAATGAGCAGTTCTTC; CDR3 protein: CASRAGTQNHNEQFF; D gene: .; V gene: TRBV2; J gene: TRBJ2-1; clone size: few
CDR3 DNA: TGTGCCAGCGGGACAGGACACTACCAAGAGACCCAGTACTTC; CDR3 protein: CASGTGHYQETQYF; D gene: TRBD1; V gene: TRBV6-1; J gene: TRBJ2-5; clone size: .
CDR3 DNA: TGTGCCAGCAGCTTCTACAGGGACCCCCATGCAACTAATGAAAAACTGTTTTTT; CDR3 protein: CASSFYRDPHATNEKLFF; D gene: .; V gene: TRBV7-6; J gene: TRBJ1-4; clone size: .
CDR3 DNA: TGCGCCAGCAGCTCCGGGACAATTGACATTCAGTACTTC; CDR3 protein: CASSSGTIDIQYF; D gene: .; V gene: TRBV5-1; J gene: TRBJ2-4; clone size: .
CDR3 DNA: TGTTCCAGCAGTCTTTACACAGATACGCAGTATTTT; CDR3 protein: CSSSLYTDTQYF; D gene: .; V gene: TRBV7-9; J gene: TRBJ2-3; clone size: .
CDR3 DNA: TGTGCCAGCAGCTTGGGGACAGGGCGCTCCTACGAGCAGTACTTC; CDR3 protein: CASSLGTGRSYEQYF; D gene: TRBD1; V gene: TRBV5-6; J gene: TRBJ2-7; clone size: .
CDR3 DNA: TGTGCCAGCAGCTTGGGACTAGCGGGGGGGCGGTCGTCCTACAATGAGCAGTTCTTC; CDR3 protein: CASSLGLAGGRSSYNEQFF; D gene: TRBD2; V gene: TRBV11-3; J gene: TRBJ2-1; clone size: .
CDR3 DNA: TGTGCCAGCAGTGCACAGGGAGGGGCTATCCACGAGCAGTACTTC; CDR3 protein: CASSAQGGAIHEQYF; D gene: .; V gene: TRBV25-1; J gene: TRBJ2-7; clone size: .
CDR3 DNA: TGCGCCAGCAGCCAAGATCTGTGGCAGGGGGCCACCGGGGAGCTGTTTTTT; CDR3 protein: CASSQDLWQGATGELFF; D gene: TRBD1; V gene: TRBV4-1; J gene: TRBJ2-2; clone size: .
CDR3 DNA: TGTGCCAGCAGCTTAGATCGCGTAGCGGGAGGAAATGAGCAGTTCTTC; CDR3 protein: CASSLDRVAGGNEQFF; D gene: TRBD2; V gene: TRBV11-3; J gene: TRBJ2-1; clone size: .
CDR3 DNA: TGTGCCAGCAGCCGACAGGGGAGCAATCAGCCCCAGCATTTT; CDR3 protein: CASSRQGSNQPQHF; D gene: TRBD1; V gene: TRBV7-9; J gene: TRBJ1-5; clone size: .
CDR3 DNA: TGTGCCAGCAGTGGGACAGGGGCCAATCAGCCCCAGCATTTT; CDR3 protein: CASSGTGANQPQHF; D gene: TRBD1; V gene: TRBV2; J gene: TRBJ1-5; clone size: .
CDR3 DNA: TGTGCCAGCAGTTTAAGGTTCATCGGGAGGGCGGGAACAGATACGCAGTATTTT; CDR3 protein: CASSLRFIGRAGTDTQYF; D gene: TRBD2; V gene: TRBV28; J gene: TRBJ2-3; clone size: .
CDR3 DNA: TGTGCCAGCAGCTTACTAGCGGGCCAAGAGACCCAGTACTTC; CDR3 protein: CASSLLAGQETQYF; D gene: TRBD2; V gene: TRBV7-8; J gene: TRBJ2-5; clone size: .
CDR3 DNA: TGTGCCAGTAGTACGACAGGGTCAACTGAAGCTTTCTTT; CDR3 protein: CASSTTGSTEAFF; D gene: TRBD1; V gene: TRBV19; J gene: TRBJ1-1; clone size: .
CDR3 DNA: TGTGCCAGTAGTATAGGGGGGAGGGGCGGGGAGACCCAGTACTTC; CDR3 protein: CASSIGGRGGETQYF; D gene: TRBD2; V gene: TRBV19; J gene: TRBJ2-5; clone size: .
CDR3 DNA: TGTGCCAGCAGCTTAGAAGTTCGTGCGGGGTGGTCGGGAGAGCAGTACTTC; CDR3 protein: CASSLEVRAGWSGEQYF; D gene: .; V gene: TRBV11-2; J gene: TRBJ2-7; clone size: .
CDR3 DNA: TGTGCCAGCAGCCCCGTACTCGGACAAACTGAAGCTTTCTTT; CDR3 protein: CASSPVLGQTEAFF; D gene: .; V gene: TRBV7-9; J gene: TRBJ1-1; clone size: .
CDR3 DNA: TGCGCCAGCAGCCAAGATCCTGGACAGGGGGCAGACACCATATATTTT; CDR3 protein: CASSQDPGQGADTIYF; D gene: TRBD1; V gene: TRBV4-1; J gene: TRBJ1-3; clone size: .
CDR3 DNA: TGTGCCAGCAGCTTAGCGGGGCCCGGTCAGCCCCAGCATTTT; CDR3 protein: CASSLAGPGQPQHF; D gene: .; V gene: TRBV7-2; J gene: TRBJ1-5; clone size: few
CDR3 DNA: TGTGCCAGCAGTTACCAGGGGGATACGCAGTATTTT; CDR3 protein: CASSYQGDTQYF; D gene: .; V gene: TRBV6-5; J gene: TRBJ2-3; clone size: .
CDR3 DNA: TGTGCCAGGGCCGGGACAGGGCCCTGCGTTAACTATGGCTACACCTTC; CDR3 protein: CARAGTGPCVNYGYTF; D gene: TRBD1; V gene: TRBV27; J gene: TRBJ1-2; clone size: .
CDR3 DNA: TGTGCCAGCAGCTTAGGTGGTGGGGCTAGCGGGGGGGCCGCGGATACGCAGTATTTT; CDR3 protein: CASSLGGGASGGAADTQYF; D gene: TRBD2; V gene: TRBV7-2; J gene: TRBJ2-3; clone size: once
CDR3 DNA: TGTGCCAGCAGCGTAGTGGGGGGAAACTATGGCTACACCTTC; CDR3 protein: CASSVVGGNYGYTF; D gene: .; V gene: TRBV9; J gene: TRBJ1-2; clone size: .
CDR3 DNA: TGTGCCAGCACCCGCCGGGCAGGGATGGACACCGGGGAGCTGTTTTTT; CDR3 protein: CASTRRAGMDTGELFF; D gene: .; V gene: TRBV2; J gene: TRBJ2-2; clone size: once
CDR3 DNA: TGTGCCAGTAGTTGGAGGGCTGGAAACACCATATATTTT; CDR3 protein: CASSWRAGNTIYF; D gene: .; V gene: TRBV19; J gene: TRBJ1-3; clone size: .
CDR3 DNA: TGTGCCAGCAGTGACCTCGAGGTAGCGGGAGCAGAGACCCAGTACTTC; CDR3 protein: CASSDLEVAGAETQYF; D gene: TRBD2; V gene: TRBV25-1; J gene: TRBJ2-5; clone size: .
CDR3 DNA: TGTGCCAGCACCGGACAGGGGACCATCTACGAGCAGTACTTC; CDR3 protein: CASTGQGTIYEQYF; D gene: TRBD1; V gene: TRBV6-5; J gene: TRBJ2-7; clone size: .
CDR3 DNA: TGCGCCAGCCAAACAGGGGGCAGTAATTCACCCCTCCACTTT; CDR3 protein: CASQTGGSNSPLHF; D gene: TRBD1; V gene: TRBV5-1; J gene: TRBJ1-6; clone size: .
CDR3 DNA: TGTGCCATCAGTGCAGGGGAGAGCACAGATATGCAGTATTTT; CDR3 protein: CAISAGESTDMQYF; D gene: .; V gene: TRBV10-3; J gene: TRBJ2-3; clone size: .